This TCR beta chain was recovered during a study of T cells in Graves' hyperthyroidism and ophthalmopathy. V was shortened by 4 bases and J by 5 bases, with 15 bases between the two germline ends. This CDR3 is 14 amino acids long. Germline assignment: CDR1 SGHNT and CDR2 YENEEA. Whole-study findings and limits: In validation, the model predicted ophthalmopathy. These predictions came a median about 6.5 months before onset. Most thyroid clonotypes that were expanded above 0.001 also turned up in blood.

This clonotype was seen many times. Its antigen is still unknown. Ophthalmopathy cases met thresholds of Clinical Activity Score at least 3, NOSPECS grade at least 4 and duration under 3 months. A patient was excluded if there was uncontrolled infection, other autoimmune disease, pregnancy or lactation. The TCR beta CDR3 regions underwent amplification using RNA transcripts as the source. An initial round of RT-PCR targeting the TCR CDR3 relied on the HTBI primer set. Using its own MiXCR run on the multiplex PCR reads, TCRdb lists one record per CDR3 protein. This table has about 480,000 distinct CDR3 sequences, around a quarter appearing once.

This sequence joins TRBV11-3 and TRBJ2-7; TRBD2 is a possible D gene (5 bases). The source material was blood. This sequence originates from a woman aged 25-40 years with Graves' ophthalmopathy. CDR3 sequence: CASSSRGRADEQYF. DNA of the CDR3: TGTGCCAGCAGCTCTCGGGGTAGGGCCGACGAGCAGTACTTC.